This record looks at one T cell receptor (beta chain) sequence and its context. Its antigen is still unknown. No much larger clone exists at a distance of one base, and base qualities are not known. The data belong to a study of blood T cell repertoires in COVID-19 (dated by TCRdb to about 2020). In terms of the full investigation: Samples from collaborators originated in the United States, Italy and Spain and spanned both the acute and convalescent phases of COVID-19. The prospective study material was composed of cDNA or gDNA derived from T cells, B-cell-depleted T cells, or PBMCs. The dataset comprised deeply sampled blood TCRbeta repertoires from subjects exposed to, actively infected with, or recovered from COVID-19. A freely available public database, intended as a resource for researchers studying the immune response to SARS-CoV-2, is where the repertoires were released. The samples were drawn from the first 160 participants of the ongoing ImmuneRACE study and from 1,254 subjects provided by 6 global collaborators. The sample metadata nearly always contained a de-identified subject ID, COVID-19 status, age in years and sex. Where available, HLA class I and class II types were obtained from metadata supplied by the sample provider rather than from assay-based typing. The full study reports these points: The quantity of clinical and demographic metadata differed by source and by participant and was supplied without curation.

The CDR3 sequence holds 14 residues, the cysteine and phenylalanine included. Kept here is only the CDR3 DNA, which spans 42 bases and is read in frame from base 1. CDR1 and CDR2 are drawn from the germline V gene: LGHNT, FRNRAP. V was cut back by 5 bases and J by 4 bases, leaving a gap of 14 bases between them. The collaborating institutions used their own protocols to collect whole blood in K2EDTA tubes. For TCRbeta analysis, collaborator samples were shipped as frozen whole blood, as isolated PBMCs, or as DNA extracted from either sample type. TCRbeta CDR3 regions were amplified from genomic DNA by means of the immunoSEQ Assay, a bias-controlled multiplex PCR. From the authors' description of their analysis: The number of nucleated cells in each sample was estimated by amplification of reference gene primers within the assay. To quantify the absolute abundance of each unique TCRbeta CDR3 rearrangement, sequence reads were collapsed and filtered. For each sample, productive Simpson clonality was calculated as the square root of Simpson's diversity index across productive rearrangements. TCRdb retrieved this table from immuneACCESS and kept in-frame rearrangements only. Not all clones are present; in checked studies, unresolved V genes account for under half, and no reason is known for the remainder. V and J calls and clone size are copied from that table; D and trimming were computed from the DNA. In this sample the table shows 70,000 to 85,000 clones, about 83% of which occur a single time. The top ten clonotypes cover around 9% of the sample.

The chain joins TRBV12-5 to TRBJ1-1, and perhaps TRBD1 as D gene, on 5 matching bases. Sequencing was carried out using peripheral blood. This receptor was obtained from a human donor in a cohort sampled during active COVID-19. The CDR3 protein sequence reads: CASGTSDSTTEAFF. The DNA sequence follows: TGTGCTAGTGGTACCTCCGACAGTACCACTGAAGCTTTCTTT.